This passage covers 12 T cell receptor beta chains from one sample sequenced in a study of identical twins. TCRdb analysed the 5' RACE reads with MiXCR anew, one entry per CDR3 protein. The sample holds 400,000 to 600,000 distinct CDR3 sequences, approximately 20% seen once. These same data were also listed under a study on yellow fever vaccine responses in identical twins.

Sequencing was performed on CD4+ T cells sorted from blood. The receptors come from a woman between 18 and 29 years old in good health.

This clonotype was picked up a small number of times. The V call is TRBV3-1, the J call TRBJ2-5; no definite D call. Trimming took off 8 bases at V and 1 base at J, with 11 bases between the two ends. Germline V gives CDR1 LGHDT, CDR2 YNNKEL (reference sequence). CDR3 length equals 13 residues. The CDR3 loop is CASAPGFQETQYF. In nucleotides, the CDR3 is TGTGCCAGCGCCCCTGGGTTCCAAGAGACCCAGTACTTC.

The gene calls are TRBV7-9 and TRBJ2-1, with 16 nucleotides matching TRBD2. The V and J ends lost 1 base and 10 bases, in that order; junction bases with no gene match: 4. Germline V gene data show CDR1 as SEHNR and CDR2 as FQNEAQ (reference sequence). CDR3 size: 16 residues. CDR3 protein: CASSLVSGLAGGEQFF. The DNA for the CDR3 is TGTGCCAGCAGCTTAGTATCGGGACTAGCGGGAGGGGAGCAGTTCTTC.

The chain recombines TRBV7-8 with TRBJ1-2, with D possibly TRBD1 on 6 matching bases. Germline CDR1 and CDR2: SGHVS and FQNEAQ. Trimming took off 4 bases at V and 4 bases at J, with 19 bases between the two ends. The CDR3 contains 16 residues. The CDR3 nucleotides are TGTGCCAGCAGCTCCACCCTCCACAGGGTGGGCTATGGCTACACCTTC. Amino acid sequence: CASSSTLHRVGYGYTF.

This rearrangement joins TRBV12-3 or TRBV12-4 to TRBJ2-1; D may be TRBD2 (5 bases). The CDR3 totals 15 residues. The V end was cut by 4 bases, the J end by 9 bases, with 19 bases between. The CDR3 DNA follows: TGTGCCAGCAGTTCTGGAGACGGGGAAACGGCTGAGCAGTTCTTC. This encodes CASSSGDGETAEQFF.

In its sample, this clonotype was seen a few times. This rearrangement joins TRBV24-1 to TRBJ1-2, with 8 bases aligning to TRBD1. The V and J ends lost 6 bases and 5 bases, in that order; junction bases with no gene match: 4. CDR3 size: 13 residues. From germline, CDR1 is KGHDR and CDR2 SFDVKD. This chain's CDR3 is CATSTQGEYGYTF. The CDR3 DNA follows: TGTGCCACCAGTACACAGGGGGAGTATGGCTACACCTTC.

The V call is TRBV25-1, the J call TRBJ2-5, with D perhaps assigned TRBD1 or TRBD2 (5 bases each). V was cut by 2 bases and J by 2 bases, with 21 bases left in between. This CDR3 region has 18 residues. Germline values: CDR1 MGHDK, CDR2 SYGVNS. The CDR3 here is CASSEGGNNPRRQETQYF. Here the CDR3 DNA reads TGTGCCAGCAGTGAAGGGGGTAACAACCCGCGTAGACAAGAGACCCAGTACTTC.

This clonotype was observed a handful of times. This chain connects TRBV27 to TRBJ2-5, with 8 nucleotides matching TRBD2. The CDR3 loop spans 16 amino acids. The germline gives CDR1 MNHEY, CDR2 SMNVEV (reference sequence). V shed 5 bases and J 2 bases; nucleotides not matched to a gene: 10. The CDR3 is CASSPGTRRDQETQYF. The CDR3 region has the DNA TGTGCCAGCAGTCCAGGGACTAGACGAGATCAAGAGACCCAGTACTTC.

The table lists this clonotype with a few counts. The rearrangement joins TRBV6-1 to TRBJ2-2; D is unclear. CDR3 length: 16 amino acids. From germline, CDR1 is MNHNS and CDR2 SASEGT. Between the trimmed V and J ends, which lost 3 bases and 6 bases, there was a span of 17 bases. The CDR3 DNA reads as TGTGCCAGCAGTGAGGCCTCCGTACCGCCTCCCGGGGAGCTGTTTTTT. It yields the protein CASSEASVPPPGELFF.

This clonotype was observed once. J is TRBJ2-2 and V is TRBV7-2; possibly TRBD1 for D (7 bases). Germline-derived CDR1 and CDR2 are SGHTA and FQGNSA. Trimming stripped 5 bases from V and 2 bases from J, with 15 bases between. The length of the CDR3 is 16 residues. The CDR3 sequence: CASSGGGTANTGELFF. CDR3 coding DNA: TGTGCCAGCAGCGGCGGCGGGACAGCCAACACCGGGGAGCTGTTTTTT. Using reference TRBV7-2 and TRBJ2-2 for the parts outside the CDR3, the full variable domain is GAGVSQSPSNKVTEKGKDVELRCDPISGHTALYWYRQSLGQGLEFLIYFQGNSAPDKSGLPSDRFSAERTGGSVSTLTIQRTQQEDSAVYLCASSGGGTANTGELFFGEGSRLTVL.

This clonotype was counted between two and nine times. The gene calls are TRBV20-1 and TRBJ2-1; D possibly corresponds to TRBD1 (6 bases). Germline V CDR1 and CDR2: DFQATT, SNEGSKA (reference sequence). V lost 2 bases, J lost 7 bases, and 18 bases lay in between. The CDR3 sequence is 15 residues long. The CDR3 coding sequence is TGCAGTGCTAGACCTACAGGGATGGGGTTTAATGAGCAGTTCTTC. This codes for CSARPTGMGFNEQFF.

The gene calls are TRBV28 and TRBJ1-2; D is ambiguous. The germline V gene encodes CDR1 MDHEN and CDR2 SYDVKM. The CDR3 is 13 amino acids. Trimming shortened V by 2 bases and J by 2 bases, and 6 bases separated the two germline ends. CDR3 DNA: TGTGCCAGCAGTTTACAACCGAACTATGGCTACACCTTC. As protein: CASSLQPNYGYTF.

V and J are TRBV20-1 and TRBJ2-3; D is unresolved. V shed 4 bases and J shed 4 bases, with 21 bases lying between them. The germline V gene has CDR1 DFQATT and CDR2 SNEGSKA (reference sequence). The CDR3 runs 16 residues. CDR3 region: CSANRYTATSPDTQYF. The DNA for the CDR3 is TGCAGTGCTAACCGCTATACGGCGACCTCACCAGATACGCAGTATTTT.